The clone carrying this T cell receptor beta chain was observed a few times. Its matching antigen is unknown. Germline V gene data show CDR1 as DFQATT and CDR2 as SNEGSKA (reference sequence). The CDR3 spans 13 residues. The junction had 4 bases not matched to a gene; V was cut back by 6 bases and J by 4 bases. The data stem from a study of blood T cells in healthy people across ages. Study context: Per two T cells, about one barcoded beta molecule was captured through template switching.

General study points: TCR beta diversity per million T cells fell roughly linearly with age.

With a J-beta primer mix and a sample-barcoded 5' primer, a second PCR ran about 7 to 12 cycles. MiXCR, applied by TCRdb to the 5' RACE reads, yields one record per CDR3 protein. The data hold 550,000 to 750,000 distinct CDR3 sequences, with more than 20% observed a single time. The sample comprised blood. The receptor's source is a man between 65 and 85 years old in good health. The J gene is TRBJ2-1, the V gene TRBV20-1; 9 nucleotides agree with TRBD2. This chain's CDR3 is CSAKTSGYNEQFF. CDR3 coding DNA: TGCAGTGCCAAGACTAGCGGTTACAATGAGCAGTTCTTC.